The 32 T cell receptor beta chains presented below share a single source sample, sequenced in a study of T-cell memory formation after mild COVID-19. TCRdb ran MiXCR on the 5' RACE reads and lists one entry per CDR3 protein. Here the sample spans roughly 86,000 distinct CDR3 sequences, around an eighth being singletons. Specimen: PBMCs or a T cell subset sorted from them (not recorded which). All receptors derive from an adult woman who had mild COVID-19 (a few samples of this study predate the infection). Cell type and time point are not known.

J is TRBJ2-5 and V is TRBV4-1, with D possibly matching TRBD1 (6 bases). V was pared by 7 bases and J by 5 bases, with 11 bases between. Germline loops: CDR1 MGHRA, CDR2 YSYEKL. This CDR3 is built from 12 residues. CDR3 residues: CASTGQGETQYF. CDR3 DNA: TGCGCCAGCACCGGGCAGGGGGAGACCCAGTACTTC.

CDR3 bases: TGTGCCAGCAGCCCGTACGGCGGACTAGCGGGCTCGGGGAGTGAGACCCAGTACTTC. Translation: CASSPYGGLAGSGSETQYF. The chain is built from TRBV9 and TRBJ2-5, with TRBD2 matching 11 bases. Germline values: CDR1 SGDLS, CDR2 YYNGEE. There are 19 residues in the CDR3. V trimming: 4 bases; J trimming: 5 bases; junction bases outside the gene matches: 19.

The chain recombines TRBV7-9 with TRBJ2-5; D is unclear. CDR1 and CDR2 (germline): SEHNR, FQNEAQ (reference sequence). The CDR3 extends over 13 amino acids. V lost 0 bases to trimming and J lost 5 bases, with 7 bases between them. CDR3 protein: CASSLALMETQYF. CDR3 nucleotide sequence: TGTGCCAGCAGCTTAGCGCTTATGGAGACCCAGTACTTC.

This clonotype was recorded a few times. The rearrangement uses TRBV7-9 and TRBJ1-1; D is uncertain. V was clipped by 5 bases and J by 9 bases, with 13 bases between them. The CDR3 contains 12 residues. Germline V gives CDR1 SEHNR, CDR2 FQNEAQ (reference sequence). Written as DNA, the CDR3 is TGTGCCAGCAGCGAGTCGGAGCTACAAGCTTTCTTT. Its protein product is CASSESELQAFF.

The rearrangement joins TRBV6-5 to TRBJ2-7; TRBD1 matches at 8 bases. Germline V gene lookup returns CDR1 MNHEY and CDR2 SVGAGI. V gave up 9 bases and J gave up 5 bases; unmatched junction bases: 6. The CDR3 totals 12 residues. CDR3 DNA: TGTGCCAGTCGGACAGGGTGGGACGAGCAGTACTTC. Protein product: CASRTGWDEQYF.

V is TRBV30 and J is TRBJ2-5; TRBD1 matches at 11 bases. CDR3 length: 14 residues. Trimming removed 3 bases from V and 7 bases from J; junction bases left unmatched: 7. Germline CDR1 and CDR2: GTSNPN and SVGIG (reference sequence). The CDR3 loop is CAWRGGTGGLTQYF. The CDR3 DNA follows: TGTGCCTGGAGGGGAGGGACAGGGGGTTTGACCCAGTACTTC.

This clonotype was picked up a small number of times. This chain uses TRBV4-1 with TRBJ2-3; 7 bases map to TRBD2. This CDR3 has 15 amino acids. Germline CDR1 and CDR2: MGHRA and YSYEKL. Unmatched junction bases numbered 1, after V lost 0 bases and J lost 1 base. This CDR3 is CASSQESGGTDTQYF. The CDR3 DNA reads TGCGCCAGCAGCCAAGAAAGCGGGGGCACAGATACGCAGTATTTT.

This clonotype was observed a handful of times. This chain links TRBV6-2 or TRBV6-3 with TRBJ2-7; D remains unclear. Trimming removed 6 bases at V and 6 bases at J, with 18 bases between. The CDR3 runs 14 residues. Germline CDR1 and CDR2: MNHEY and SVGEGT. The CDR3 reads CASSFRVGSSEQYF. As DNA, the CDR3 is TGTGCCAGCAGCTTCCGAGTGGGCTCGTCCGAGCAGTACTTC.

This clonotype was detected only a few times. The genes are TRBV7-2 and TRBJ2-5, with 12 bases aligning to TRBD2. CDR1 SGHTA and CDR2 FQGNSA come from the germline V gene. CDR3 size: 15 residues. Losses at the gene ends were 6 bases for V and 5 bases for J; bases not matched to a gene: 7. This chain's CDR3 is CASSLLAGGGETQYF. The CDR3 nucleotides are TGTGCCAGCAGTCTACTAGCGGGGGGAGGGGAGACCCAGTACTTC.

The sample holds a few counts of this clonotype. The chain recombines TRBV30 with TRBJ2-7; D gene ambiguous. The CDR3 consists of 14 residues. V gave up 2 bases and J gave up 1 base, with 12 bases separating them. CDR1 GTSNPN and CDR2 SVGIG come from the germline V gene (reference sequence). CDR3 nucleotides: TGTGCCTGGAGTAATGGGATTTATTCCTACGAGCAGTACTTC. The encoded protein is CAWSNGIYSYEQYF. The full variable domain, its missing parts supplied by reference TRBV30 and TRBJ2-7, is SQTIHQWPATLVQPVGSPLSLECTVEGTSNPNLYWYRQAAGRGLQLLFYSVGIGQISSEVPQNLSASRPQDRQFILSSKKLLLSDSGFYLCAWSNGIYSYEQYFGPGTRLTVT.

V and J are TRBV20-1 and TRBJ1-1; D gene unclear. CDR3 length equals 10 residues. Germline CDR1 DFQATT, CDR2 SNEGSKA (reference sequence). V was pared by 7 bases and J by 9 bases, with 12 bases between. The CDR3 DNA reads TGCAGTGTAGGGAACCCCCAAGCTTTCTTT. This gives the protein CSVGNPQAFF.

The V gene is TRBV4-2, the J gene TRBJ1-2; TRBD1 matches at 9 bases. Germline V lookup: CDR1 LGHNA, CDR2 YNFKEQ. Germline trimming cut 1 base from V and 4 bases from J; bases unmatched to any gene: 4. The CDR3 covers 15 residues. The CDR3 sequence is CASSQGDREGYGYTF. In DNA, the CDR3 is TGTGCCAGCAGCCAAGGGGACAGGGAGGGCTATGGCTACACCTTC.

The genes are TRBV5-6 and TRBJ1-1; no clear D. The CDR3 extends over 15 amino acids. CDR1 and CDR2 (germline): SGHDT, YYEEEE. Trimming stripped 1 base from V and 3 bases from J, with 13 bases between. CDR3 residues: CASSLIPGGDTEAFF. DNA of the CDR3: TGTGCCAGCAGCTTGATTCCGGGCGGCGACACTGAAGCTTTCTTT.

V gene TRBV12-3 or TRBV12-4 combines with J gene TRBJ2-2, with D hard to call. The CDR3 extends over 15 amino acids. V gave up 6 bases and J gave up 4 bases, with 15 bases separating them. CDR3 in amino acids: CASSPSVLSTGELFF. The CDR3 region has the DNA TGTGCCAGCAGCCCCTCGGTTCTAAGCACCGGGGAGCTGTTTTTT.

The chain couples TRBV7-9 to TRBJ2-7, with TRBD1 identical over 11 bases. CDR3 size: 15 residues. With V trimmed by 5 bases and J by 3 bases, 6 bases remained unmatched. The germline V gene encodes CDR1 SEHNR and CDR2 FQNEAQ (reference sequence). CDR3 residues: CASSAGDRGYYEQYF. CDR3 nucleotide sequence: TGTGCCAGCAGCGCCGGGGACAGGGGGTACTACGAGCAGTACTTC.

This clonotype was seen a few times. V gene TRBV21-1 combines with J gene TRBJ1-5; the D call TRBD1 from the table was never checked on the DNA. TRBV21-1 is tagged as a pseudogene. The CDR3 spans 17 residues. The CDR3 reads CASSKAQGRGQNQPQHF. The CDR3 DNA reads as TGTGCCAGCAGCAAAGCCCAAGGCAGGGGGCAAAATCAGCCCCAGCATTTT.

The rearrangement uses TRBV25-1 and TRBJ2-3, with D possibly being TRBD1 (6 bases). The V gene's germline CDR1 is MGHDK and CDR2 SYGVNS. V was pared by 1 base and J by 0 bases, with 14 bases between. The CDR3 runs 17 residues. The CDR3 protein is CASSEWVTGFSTDTQYF. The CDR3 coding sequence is TGTGCCAGCAGTGAATGGGTCACAGGGTTTAGCACAGATACGCAGTATTTT.

The chain's CDR3 is CASSTVPPTGANVLTF. CDR3 sequence (DNA): TGTGCCAGCAGTACAGTTCCACCCACTGGGGCCAACGTCCTGACTTTC. V usage is TRBV12-3 or TRBV12-4 and J usage is TRBJ2-6; no definite D call. The CDR3 consists of 16 residues. With 5 bases removed from V and 2 bases from J, the gap between germline ends came to 13 bases.

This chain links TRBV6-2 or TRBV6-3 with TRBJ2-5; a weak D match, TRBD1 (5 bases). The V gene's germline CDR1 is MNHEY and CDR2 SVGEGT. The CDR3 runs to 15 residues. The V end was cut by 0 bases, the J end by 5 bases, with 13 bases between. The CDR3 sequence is CASSYSAAGYETQYF. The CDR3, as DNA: TGTGCCAGCAGTTACTCCGCGGCAGGGTACGAGACCCAGTACTTC.

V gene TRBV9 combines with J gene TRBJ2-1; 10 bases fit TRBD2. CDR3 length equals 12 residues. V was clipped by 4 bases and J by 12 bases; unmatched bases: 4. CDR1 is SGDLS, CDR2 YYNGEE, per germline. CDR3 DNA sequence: TGTGCCAGCAGCCCTAGCGGGAGTGCGCAGTTCTTC. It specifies CASSPSGSAQFF.

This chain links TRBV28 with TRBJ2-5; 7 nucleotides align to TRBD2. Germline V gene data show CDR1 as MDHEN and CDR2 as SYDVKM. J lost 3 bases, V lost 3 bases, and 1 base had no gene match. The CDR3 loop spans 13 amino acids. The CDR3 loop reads CASSFLAEETQYF. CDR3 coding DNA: TGTGCCAGCAGTTTTCTAGCGGAAGAGACCCAGTACTTC.

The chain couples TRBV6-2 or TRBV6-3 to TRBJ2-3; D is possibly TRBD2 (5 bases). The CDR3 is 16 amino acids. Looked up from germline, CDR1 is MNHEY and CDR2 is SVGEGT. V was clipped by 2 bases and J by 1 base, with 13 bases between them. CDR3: CASSYRPTRGTDTQYF. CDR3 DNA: TGTGCCAGCAGTTACCGACCTACTAGAGGCACAGATACGCAGTATTTT.

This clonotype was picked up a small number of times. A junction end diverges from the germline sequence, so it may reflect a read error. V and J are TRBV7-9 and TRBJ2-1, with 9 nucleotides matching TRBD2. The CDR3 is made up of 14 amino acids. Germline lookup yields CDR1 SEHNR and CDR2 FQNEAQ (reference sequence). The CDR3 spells CASSLAGTSREPLF. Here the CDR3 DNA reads TGTGCCAGCAGCTTAGCTGGGACTAGCCGTGAGCCGCTCTTC.

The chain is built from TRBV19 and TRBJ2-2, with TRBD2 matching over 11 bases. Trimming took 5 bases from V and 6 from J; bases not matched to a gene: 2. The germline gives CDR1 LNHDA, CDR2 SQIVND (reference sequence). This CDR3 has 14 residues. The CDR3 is CASSLGLAAGELFF. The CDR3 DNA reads TGTGCCAGTAGTCTGGGACTAGCGGCCGGGGAGCTGTTTTTT.

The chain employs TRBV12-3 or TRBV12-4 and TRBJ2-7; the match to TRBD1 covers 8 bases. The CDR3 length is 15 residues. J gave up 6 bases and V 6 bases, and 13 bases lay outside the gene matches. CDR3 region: CASRPLTGEDSEQYF. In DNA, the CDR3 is TGTGCCAGCAGGCCCTTGACAGGGGAGGACAGCGAGCAGTACTTC.

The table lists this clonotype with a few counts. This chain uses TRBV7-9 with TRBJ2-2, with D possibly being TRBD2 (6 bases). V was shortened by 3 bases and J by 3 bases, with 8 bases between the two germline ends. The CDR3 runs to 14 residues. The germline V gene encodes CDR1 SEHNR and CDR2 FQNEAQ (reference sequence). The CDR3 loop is CASSFTGDTGELFF. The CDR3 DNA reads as TGTGCCAGCAGCTTTACGGGGGACACCGGGGAGCTGTTTTTT.

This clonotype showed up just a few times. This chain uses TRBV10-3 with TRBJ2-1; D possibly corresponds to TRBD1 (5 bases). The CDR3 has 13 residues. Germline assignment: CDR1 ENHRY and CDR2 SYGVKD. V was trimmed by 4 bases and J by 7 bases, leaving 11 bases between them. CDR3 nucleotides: TGTGCCATCAGTGGAGGACACCGAAATGAGCAGTTCTTC. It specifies CAISGGHRNEQFF.

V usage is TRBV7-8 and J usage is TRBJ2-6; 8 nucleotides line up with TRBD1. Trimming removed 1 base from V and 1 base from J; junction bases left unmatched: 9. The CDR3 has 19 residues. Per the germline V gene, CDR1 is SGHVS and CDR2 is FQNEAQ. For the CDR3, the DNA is TGTGCCAGCAGCTTAGAAGTAAGGACAGGGTTATCTGGGGCCAACGTCCTGACTTTC. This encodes CASSLEVRTGLSGANVLTF.

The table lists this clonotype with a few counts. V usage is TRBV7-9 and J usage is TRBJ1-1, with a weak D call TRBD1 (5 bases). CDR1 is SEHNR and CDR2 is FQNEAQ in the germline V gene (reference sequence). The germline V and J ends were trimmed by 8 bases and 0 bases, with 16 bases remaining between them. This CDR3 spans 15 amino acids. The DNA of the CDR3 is TGTGCCAGCCCCCCGGAGGGGAGAATGAACACTGAAGCTTTCTTT. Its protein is CASPPEGRMNTEAFF.

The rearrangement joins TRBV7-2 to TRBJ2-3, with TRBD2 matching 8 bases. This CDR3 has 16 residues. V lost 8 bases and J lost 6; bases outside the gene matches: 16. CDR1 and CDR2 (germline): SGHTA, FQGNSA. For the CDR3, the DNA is TGTGCCAGCCGCCCATTGGTTAGCGGGGCTCCGGATACGCAGTATTTT. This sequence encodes CASRPLVSGAPDTQYF.

CDR3 nucleotides: TGTGCCACCAGTGACCGTCGGTTGAATCAGCCCCAGCATTTT. It is translated as CATSDRRLNQPQHF. This chain uses TRBV24-1 with TRBJ1-5; D remains unclear. Between the trimmed V and J ends, which lost 4 bases and 4 bases, there was a span of 10 bases. CDR3 size: 14 residues. CDR1 and CDR2 from the germline V gene are KGHDR and SFDVKD.

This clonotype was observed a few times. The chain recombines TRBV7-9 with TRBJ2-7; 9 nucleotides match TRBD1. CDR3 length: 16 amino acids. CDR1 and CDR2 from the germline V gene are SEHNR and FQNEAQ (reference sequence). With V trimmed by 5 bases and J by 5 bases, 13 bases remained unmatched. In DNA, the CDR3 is TGTGCCAGCAGCCCGGACAGGGGACTGCATTGGAACGAGCAGTACTTC. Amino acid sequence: CASSPDRGLHWNEQYF.